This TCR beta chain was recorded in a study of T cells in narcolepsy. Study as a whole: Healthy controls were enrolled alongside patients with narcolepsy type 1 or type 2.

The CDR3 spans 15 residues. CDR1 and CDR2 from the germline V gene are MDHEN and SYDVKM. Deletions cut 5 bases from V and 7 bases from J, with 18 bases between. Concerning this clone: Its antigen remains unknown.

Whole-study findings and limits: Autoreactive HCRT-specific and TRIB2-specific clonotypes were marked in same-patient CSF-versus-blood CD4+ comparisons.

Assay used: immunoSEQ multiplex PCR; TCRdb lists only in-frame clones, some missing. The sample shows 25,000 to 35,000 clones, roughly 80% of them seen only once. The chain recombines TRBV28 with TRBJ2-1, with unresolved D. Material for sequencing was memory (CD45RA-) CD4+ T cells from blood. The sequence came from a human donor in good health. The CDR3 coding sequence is TGTGCCAGCAGTACTACCTCGAGGTCAAGGAATGAGCAGTTCTTC. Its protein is CASSTTSRSRNEQFF.